This T cell receptor (beta chain) was sequenced in a study of blood T cell repertoires in COVID-19. The germline V gene has CDR1 LGHNA and CDR2 YNFKEQ. After removal of 2 bases from V and 7 bases from J, the junction contained 10 bases not matched to a gene. The CDR3 is 15 residues long. Under the authors' procedure: By means of reference gene primer amplification, nucleated cell counts were estimated. Sequenced by immunoSEQ multiplex PCR; TCRdb stores in-frame clones only, minus some. V, J and clone size were drawn from that table, and D and trimming were deduced from the DNA. The repertoire holds about 110,000 clones, with about 89% as singletons.

The chain joins TRBV4-2 to TRBJ2-7; TRBD2 matches 8 bases. The material sequenced was peripheral blood. The clonotype comes from a man aged 35-49 years with active or convalescent COVID-19. The CDR3 DNA follows: TGTGCCAGCAGCCAACAAACGGGAGGGCCCGGGGAGCAGTACTTC. It yields the protein CASSQQTGGPGEQYF.